Sample share makes the clone carrying this T cell receptor (beta chain) medium-sized. Its antigen is unidentified. Since it is a stray read in a library aimed at alpha chains, this beta chain has a size that is not meaningful. The CDR3 has 17 residues. J was trimmed by 4 bases and V by 1 base; bases with no gene match: 8. Germline V lookup: CDR1 SQVTM, CDR2 ANQGSEA. Described time point: sample taken at primary tumor resection. Each CDR3 protein is one row after TCRdb ran MiXCR on the 5' RACE reads. The sample carries about 7,900 distinct CDR3 sequences, under 7.5% recorded once. This sample stems from a study of spatial heterogeneity in lung cancer. Overall study results and limits: Expanded alpha and beta TCR counts within tumors tracked tumor mutation counts.

The material sequenced was lung tumor tissue, taken at surgery. This TCR was recovered from a female donor with early-stage non-small cell lung cancer. The genes are TRBV29-1 and TRBJ2-3; 13 bases fit TRBD2. In DNA form, the CDR3 reads TGCAGCGTTGAAGGGACTAGCGGGAGCTTACGAGCAGATACGCAGTATTTT. Residues: CSVEGTSGSLRADTQYF.